The present T cell receptor (beta chain) was sequenced within a study of blood T cell repertoires in COVID-19. Here immunoSEQ multiplex PCR was the method, and the copy in TCRdb shows in-frame clones only, minus some. The sample holds about 150,000 clones, about 88% seen once. Trimming cost V 4 bases and J 3 bases; bases outside gene matches: 6. The CDR3 is 15 amino acids. Germline loops: CDR1 SGHTS, CDR2 YDEGEE. This receptor was taken from a man aged 45-65 years who had recovered from COVID-19. The chain links TRBV5-8 to TRBJ1-1; 10 positions match TRBD1. Input material: peripheral blood. CDR3 in amino acids: CASSGGQGRDTEAFF. CDR3 nucleotides: TGTGCCAGCAGCGGGGGACAGGGGAGGGACACTGAAGCTTTCTTT.